Below, 23 T cell receptor beta chains from the same sample are listed, as sequenced in a study of identical twins. From the 5' RACE reads, TCRdb called clonotypes with MiXCR, one entry per CDR3 protein. The sample includes 400,000 to 650,000 distinct CDR3 sequences, around 20% of them seen just once. This same sample was also part of a study on T cells expressing NK-cell markers.

The sequenced sample consisted of CD4+ T cells sorted from blood. The receptor source for this set is a woman aged 18-35 years in good health.

V is TRBV12-3 or TRBV12-4 and J is TRBJ2-3; D unresolved. This CDR3 is 14 amino acids long. The germline V and J ends were trimmed by 6 bases and 1 base, with 11 bases remaining between them. The CDR3, as DNA: TGTGCCAGCAGACTCTCGAGCGGCACAGATACGCAGTATTTT. It codes for CASRLSSGTDTQYF.

The gene calls are TRBV6-1 and TRBJ1-5; the D is unclear. The ends were cut back, 8 bases at V and 4 bases at J, with 12 bases in the middle. There are 13 residues in the CDR3. From germline, CDR1 is MNHNS and CDR2 SASEGT. The CDR3 here is CASQEGNNQPQHF. For the CDR3, the DNA is TGTGCCAGCCAGGAAGGCAATAATCAGCCCCAGCATTTT.

The table lists this clonotype with a few counts. The genes are TRBV5-1 and TRBJ2-1; the D gene is possibly TRBD2 (6 bases). The CDR3 sequence is 15 residues long. Germline CDR1 SGHRS, CDR2 YFSETQ. With 3 bases removed from V and 3 bases from J, the gap between germline ends came to 13 bases. The DNA for the CDR3 is TGCGCCAGCAGCTCGGGACTGACCATCTACAATGAGCAGTTCTTC. This translates into CASSSGLTIYNEQFF.

V gene TRBV11-1 combines with J gene TRBJ2-3; the match to TRBD2 covers 12 bases. CDR1 and CDR2 (germline): SGHAT, FQDESV (reference sequence). The CDR3 runs 19 residues. Unmatched junction bases numbered 12, after V lost 3 bases and J lost 2 bases. In DNA, the CDR3 is TGTGCCAGCAGCTTCGGGACTAGCGGGCCCGTGGCCCCCACAGATACGCAGTATTTT. Its protein is CASSFGTSGPVAPTDTQYF.

V and J are TRBV4-3 and TRBJ2-3; TRBD1 agrees at 8 bases. The CDR3 runs 17 residues. The V and J ends lost 0 bases and 2 bases, in that order; junction bases with no gene match: 7. The germline V gene encodes CDR1 LGHNA and CDR2 YSLEER. The chain's CDR3 is CASSQEYRTGPTDTQYF. CDR3 in DNA: TGCGCCAGCAGCCAAGAGTACCGGACAGGGCCCACAGATACGCAGTATTTT.

This clonotype was found many times. The J gene is TRBJ1-2, the V gene TRBV5-1; D is undetermined. Per germline, CDR1 SGHRS and CDR2 YFSETQ. CDR3 length: 12 amino acids. Trimming pared 0 bases from V and 3 bases from J, leaving 3 bases between. The DNA for the CDR3 is TGCGCCAGCAGCTTGGACTACTATGGCTACACCTTC. As protein: CASSLDYYGYTF. Supplemented by reference TRBV5-1 and TRBJ1-2, the full variable domain reads KAGVTQTPRYLIKTRGQQVTLSCSPISGHRSVSWYQQTPGQGLQFLFEYFSETQRNKGNFPGRFSGRQFSNSRSEMNVSTLELGDSALYLCASSLDYYGYTFGSGTRLTVV.

V is TRBV6-4 and J is TRBJ2-1, with a tentative D call TRBD2 (6 bases). The germline CDR1 and CDR2 sequences are MRHNA and SNTAGT. The CDR3 covers 14 residues. Between the trimmed V and J ends, which lost 2 bases and 6 bases, there was a span of 11 bases. CDR3 sequence: CASSDGGISNEQFF. CDR3 sequence (DNA): TGTGCCAGCAGTGACGGGGGGATCTCCAATGAGCAGTTCTTC.

The V gene is TRBV5-1, the J gene TRBJ2-3; the match to TRBD2 covers 8 bases. CDR3 length: 15 residues. J was trimmed by 6 bases and V by 2 bases; bases with no gene match: 8. CDR1 and CDR2 from the germline V gene are SGHRS and YFSETQ. This chain's CDR3 is CASSFRAGVRDTQYF. For the CDR3, the DNA is TGCGCCAGCAGCTTCCGAGCGGGGGTGAGGGATACGCAGTATTTT.

This clonotype came up a few times. This chain links TRBV3-1 with TRBJ2-5, with 7 bases that match TRBD1. V was clipped by 8 bases and J by 5 bases; unmatched bases: 8. The germline CDR1 and CDR2 sequences are LGHDT and YNNKEL (reference sequence). The CDR3 has 13 amino acids. The CDR3 sequence: CASVLEGAETQYF. The CDR3 DNA is TGTGCCAGCGTTCTTGAGGGGGCGGAGACCCAGTACTTC.

This clonotype showed up just a few times. The V call is TRBV19, the J call TRBJ2-7, with TRBD2 identical over 13 bases. The CDR3 extends over 16 amino acids. The ends lost 5 bases at V and 3 bases at J; junction bases unmatched: 7. Per the germline V gene, CDR1 is LNHDA and CDR2 is SQIVND (reference sequence). In DNA form, the CDR3 reads TGTGCCAGTAGTGCCTGGACTAGCGGGGGTAACTACGAGCAGTACTTC. Translation: CASSAWTSGGNYEQYF.

The V call is TRBV5-1, the J call TRBJ2-3, with 10 bases identical to TRBD2. With 2 bases clipped from V and 4 bases from J, the junction kept 7 bases outside the gene matches. This CDR3 region has 16 residues. Germline V gene data show CDR1 as SGHRS and CDR2 as YFSETQ. Written as DNA, the CDR3 is TGCGCCAGCAGCTTTACTAGCGGGATTTCTGCAGATACGCAGTATTTT. Protein: CASSFTSGISADTQYF.

This chain links TRBV20-1 with TRBJ2-3; a weak D match, TRBD1 (6 bases). CDR3 length equals 15 residues. V was trimmed by 1 base and J by 2 bases, leaving 13 bases between them. Per germline, CDR1 DFQATT and CDR2 SNEGSKA (reference sequence). CDR3 coding DNA: TGCAGTGCTAGAGGCTCCCAGGGGTACACAGATACGCAGTATTTT. It codes for CSARGSQGYTDTQYF.

This clonotype has only a few counts. The chain couples TRBV6-2 or TRBV6-3 to TRBJ2-1, with TRBD2 matching over 11 bases. After removal of 5 bases from V and 5 bases from J, the junction contained 8 bases not matched to a gene. CDR1 MNHEY and CDR2 SVGEGT come from the germline V gene. CDR3 length equals 16 residues. The CDR3: CASSASGTSGDNEQFF. In DNA, the CDR3 is TGTGCCAGCAGTGCCTCCGGGACTAGCGGTGACAATGAGCAGTTCTTC.

This clonotype turned up a few times. V and J are TRBV29-1 and TRBJ2-1; possibly TRBD2 for D (7 bases). The germline V gene has CDR1 SQVTM and CDR2 ANQGSEA. The CDR3 has 17 residues. V was cut by 5 bases and J by 0 bases, with 20 bases left in between. CDR3 loop: CSVLKQFGGHSYNEQFF. The CDR3 bases are TGCAGCGTTCTAAAACAATTCGGGGGGCACTCCTACAATGAGCAGTTCTTC.

The table lists this clonotype with a few counts. This sequence joins TRBV5-6 and TRBJ2-1; 7 bases agree with TRBD2. The CDR3 loop spans 15 amino acids. V dropped 4 bases and J dropped 3; count of bases not matched to a gene: 7. Germline V CDR1 and CDR2: SGHDT, YYEEEE. As DNA, the CDR3 is TGTGCCAGCAGCGGCGGGTCTAGCGGCTACAATGAGCAGTTCTTC. This gives the protein CASSGGSSGYNEQFF.

In this sample, this clonotype turned up a few times. The chain combines TRBV29-1 with TRBJ1-5, with D unclear. Germline V lookup: CDR1 SQVTM, CDR2 ANQGSEA. The CDR3 is made up of 15 amino acids. V was cut by 5 bases and J by 4 bases, with 18 bases left in between. CDR3 amino acids: CSVHWVGRENQPQHF. CDR3 nucleotides: TGCAGCGTTCACTGGGTAGGCCGGGAAAATCAGCCCCAGCATTTT.

The chain is built from TRBV10-1 and TRBJ1-4; TRBD1 agrees at 7 bases. V dropped 0 bases and J dropped 7; count of bases not matched to a gene: 2. The CDR3 is 14 amino acids. The germline V gene encodes CDR1 WNHNN and CDR2 SYGVQD (reference sequence). The CDR3 protein is CASSESTGREKLFF. DNA for the CDR3: TGCGCCAGCAGTGAGTCGACAGGGCGTGAAAAACTGTTTTTT.

J is TRBJ2-3 and V is TRBV7-9, with 7 positions matching TRBD1. Germline assignment: CDR1 SEHNR and CDR2 FQNEAQ (reference sequence). After removal of 5 bases from V and 2 bases from J, the junction contained 10 bases not matched to a gene. The CDR3 consists of 16 residues. CDR3 sequence reads: CASSMGPGQLTDTQYF. The CDR3 DNA follows: TGTGCCAGCAGCATGGGACCGGGACAGCTCACAGATACGCAGTATTTT.

The chain links TRBV7-2 to TRBJ2-3; 8 bases line up with TRBD2. J was trimmed by 2 bases and V by 8 bases; bases with no gene match: 6. CDR3 size: 14 residues. From germline, CDR1 is SGHTA and CDR2 FQGNSA. The CDR3 spells CASGTSLATDTQYF. The CDR3 region has the DNA TGTGCCAGCGGGACTAGTTTGGCCACAGATACGCAGTATTTT.

V is TRBV20-1 and J is TRBJ2-7; 7 bases map to TRBD2. V lost 4 bases to trimming and J lost 4 bases; unmatched junction nucleotides: 1. This CDR3 spans 11 amino acids. CDR1 DFQATT and CDR2 SNEGSKA come from the germline V gene (reference sequence). The CDR3 sequence is CSAKGGYEQYF. For the CDR3, the DNA is TGCAGTGCTAAGGGAGGGTACGAGCAGTACTTC.

This clonotype was recorded at least ten times. The chain couples TRBV20-1 to TRBJ2-4; D is unclear. V was clipped by 0 bases and J by 0 bases, with 6 bases between them. The CDR3 totals 14 residues. Germline V gene data show CDR1 as DFQATT and CDR2 as SNEGSKA (reference sequence). The CDR3 region is CSAREGEAKNIQYF. The CDR3 DNA reads TGCAGTGCTAGAGAAGGTGAAGCCAAAAACATTCAGTACTTC.

The chain links TRBV5-1 to TRBJ2-5; TRBD1 matches 9 bases. The ends lost 0 bases at V and 6 bases at J; junction bases unmatched: 6. Looked up from germline, CDR1 is SGHRS and CDR2 is YFSETQ. The CDR3 covers 15 residues. CDR3 DNA: TGCGCCAGCAGCTTGGACGGACAGGGGATGCAGACCCAGTACTTC. Protein: CASSLDGQGMQTQYF. Combining the CDR3 with reference TRBV5-1 and TRBJ2-5 gives the whole variable domain KAGVTQTPRYLIKTRGQQVTLSCSPISGHRSVSWYQQTPGQGLQFLFEYFSETQRNKGNFPGRFSGRQFSNSRSEMNVSTLELGDSALYLCASSLDGQGMQTQYFGPGTRLLVL.

The chain combines TRBV4-2 with TRBJ1-1; 7 bases are a match to TRBD1. CDR1 is LGHNA, CDR2 YNFKEQ, per germline. V lost 1 base, J lost 3 bases, and 11 bases stayed unmatched. This CDR3 region has 17 residues. This CDR3 reads CASSQGPGQVLYTEAFF. The DNA of the CDR3 is TGTGCCAGCAGCCAAGGACCCGGACAGGTGTTGTACACTGAAGCTTTCTTT.